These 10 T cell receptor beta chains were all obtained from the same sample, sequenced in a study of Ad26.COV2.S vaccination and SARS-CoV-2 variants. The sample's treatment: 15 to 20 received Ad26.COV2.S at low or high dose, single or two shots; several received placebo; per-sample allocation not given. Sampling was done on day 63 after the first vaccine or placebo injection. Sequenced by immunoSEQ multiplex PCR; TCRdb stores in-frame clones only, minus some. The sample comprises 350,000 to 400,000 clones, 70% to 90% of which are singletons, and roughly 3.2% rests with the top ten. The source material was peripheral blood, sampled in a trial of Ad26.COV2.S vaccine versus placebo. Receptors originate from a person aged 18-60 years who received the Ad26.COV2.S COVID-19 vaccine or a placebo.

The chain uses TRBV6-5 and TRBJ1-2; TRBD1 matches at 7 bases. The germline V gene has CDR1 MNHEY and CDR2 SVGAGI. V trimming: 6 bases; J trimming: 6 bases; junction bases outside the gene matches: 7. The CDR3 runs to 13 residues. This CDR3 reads CASRKGATHGYTF. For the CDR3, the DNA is TGTGCCAGCAGGAAGGGGGCCACCCATGGCTACACCTTC.

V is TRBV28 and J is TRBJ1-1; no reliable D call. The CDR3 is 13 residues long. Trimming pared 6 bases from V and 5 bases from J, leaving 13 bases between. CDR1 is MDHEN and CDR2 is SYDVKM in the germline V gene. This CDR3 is CASSVAQKTEAFF. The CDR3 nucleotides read TGTGCCAGCAGCGTGGCCCAAAAAACTGAAGCTTTCTTT.

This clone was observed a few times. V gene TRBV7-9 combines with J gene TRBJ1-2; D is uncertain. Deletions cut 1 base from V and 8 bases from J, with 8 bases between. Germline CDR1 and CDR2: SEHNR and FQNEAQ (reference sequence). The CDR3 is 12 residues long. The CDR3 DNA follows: TGTGCCAGCAGCTTAGTCGCCTCCGGCTACACCTTC. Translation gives CASSLVASGYTF.

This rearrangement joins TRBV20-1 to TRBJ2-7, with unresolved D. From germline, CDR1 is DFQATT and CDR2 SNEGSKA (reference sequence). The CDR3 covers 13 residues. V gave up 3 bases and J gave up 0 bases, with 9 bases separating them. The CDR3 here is CSASDGPSYEQYF. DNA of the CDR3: TGCAGTGCTAGTGATGGTCCCTCCTACGAGCAGTACTTC.

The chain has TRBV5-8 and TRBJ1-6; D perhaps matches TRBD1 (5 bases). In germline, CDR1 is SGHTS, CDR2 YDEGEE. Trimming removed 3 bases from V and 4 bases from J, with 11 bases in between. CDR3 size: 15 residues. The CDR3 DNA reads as TGTGCCAGCAGCTCCCAGGGAGAATATAATTCACCCCTCCACTTT. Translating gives CASSSQGEYNSPLHF.

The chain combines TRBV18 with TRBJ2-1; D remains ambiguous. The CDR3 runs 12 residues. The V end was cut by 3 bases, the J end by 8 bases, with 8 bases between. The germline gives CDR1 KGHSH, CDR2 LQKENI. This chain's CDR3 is CASSPVRDEQFF. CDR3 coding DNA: TGTGCCAGCTCACCTGTAAGGGATGAGCAGTTCTTC.

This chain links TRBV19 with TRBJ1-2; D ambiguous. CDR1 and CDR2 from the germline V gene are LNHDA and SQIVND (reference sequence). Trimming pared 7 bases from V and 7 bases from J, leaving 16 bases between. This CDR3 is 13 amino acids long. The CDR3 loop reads CASKANTVSGYTF. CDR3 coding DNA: TGTGCCAGTAAAGCGAACACCGTCTCTGGCTACACCTTC.

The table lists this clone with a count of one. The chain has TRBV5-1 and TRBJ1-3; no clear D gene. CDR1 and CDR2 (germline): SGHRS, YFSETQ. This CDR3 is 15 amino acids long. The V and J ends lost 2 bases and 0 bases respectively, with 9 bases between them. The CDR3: CASSFGQDSGNTIYF. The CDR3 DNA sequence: TGCGCCAGCAGCTTTGGGCAGGACTCTGGAAACACCATATATTTT.

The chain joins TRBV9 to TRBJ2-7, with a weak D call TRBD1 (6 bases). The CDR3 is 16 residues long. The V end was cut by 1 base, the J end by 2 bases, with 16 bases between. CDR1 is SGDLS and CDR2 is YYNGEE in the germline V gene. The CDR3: CASSVTQTGDTYEQYF. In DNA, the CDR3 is TGTGCCAGCAGCGTAACTCAAACCGGGGACACCTACGAGCAGTACTTC.

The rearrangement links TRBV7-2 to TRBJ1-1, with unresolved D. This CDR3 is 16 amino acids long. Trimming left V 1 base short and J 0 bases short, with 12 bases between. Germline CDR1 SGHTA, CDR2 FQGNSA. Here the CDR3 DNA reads TGTGCCAGCAGCTTAGTTTCCGGCCGGATGAACACTGAAGCTTTCTTT. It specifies CASSLVSGRMNTEAFF.